This T cell receptor beta chain comes out of a study of blood T cell repertoires in COVID-19. Study information: Sources were T cells, B-cell-depleted T cells, or PBMCs; the material itself was cDNA or gDNA.

The CDR3 is 15 amino acids. Unmatched junction bases numbered 8, after V lost 3 bases and J lost 4 bases. Germline V gene lookup returns CDR1 PRHDT and CDR2 FYEKMQ (reference sequence). Authors' data handling: Reference gene primer amplification yielded estimated nucleated cell counts. The table came from immunoSEQ multiplex PCR; TCRdb's copy has only in-frame clones and leaves some out. D and trimming come from the DNA, and the V and J calls and clone size come from that table. The repertoire includes about 62,000 clones, approximately 90% of them detected once, and approximately 4% sits in the top ten. This clone is a singleton in its sample.

The source of this sequence is a human donor in a cohort sampled during active COVID-19. This rearrangement joins TRBV13 to TRBJ2-7; 8 bases are a match to TRBD2. The specimen sequenced was peripheral blood. DNA of the CDR3: TGTGCCAGCAGCTTTCAGGGTAGCGGGATGTACGAGCAGTACTTC. It encodes CASSFQGSGMYEQYF.